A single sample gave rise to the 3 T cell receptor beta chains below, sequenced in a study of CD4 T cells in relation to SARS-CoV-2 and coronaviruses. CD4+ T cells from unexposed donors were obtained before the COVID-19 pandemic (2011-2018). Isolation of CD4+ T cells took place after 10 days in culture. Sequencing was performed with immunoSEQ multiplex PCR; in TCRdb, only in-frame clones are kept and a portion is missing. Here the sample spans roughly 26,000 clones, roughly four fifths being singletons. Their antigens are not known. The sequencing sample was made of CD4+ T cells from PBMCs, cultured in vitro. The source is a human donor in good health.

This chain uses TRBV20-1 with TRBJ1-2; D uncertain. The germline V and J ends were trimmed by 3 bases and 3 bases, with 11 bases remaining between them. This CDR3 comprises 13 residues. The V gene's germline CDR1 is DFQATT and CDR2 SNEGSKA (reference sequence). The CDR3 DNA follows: TGCAGTGCTAGTGAGGGTGAGGACTATGGCTACACCTTC. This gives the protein CSASEGEDYGYTF.

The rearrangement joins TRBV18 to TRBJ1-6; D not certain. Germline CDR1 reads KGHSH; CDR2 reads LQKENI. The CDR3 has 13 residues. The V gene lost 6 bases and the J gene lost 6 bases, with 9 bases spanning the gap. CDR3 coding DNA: TGTGCCAGCTCGTATAGCTTTAATTCACCCCTCCACTTT. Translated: CASSYSFNSPLHF.

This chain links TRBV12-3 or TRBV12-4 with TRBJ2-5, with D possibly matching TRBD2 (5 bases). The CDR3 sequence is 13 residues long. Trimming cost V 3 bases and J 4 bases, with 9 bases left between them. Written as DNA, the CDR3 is TGTGCCAGCAGTTTCTCTAGCCGAGAGACCCAGTACTTC. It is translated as CASSFSSRETQYF.